This TCR beta chain was documented in a study of CD8 T cells in ankylosing spondylitis (dated by TCRdb to 2016 to 2017). Turning to the overall study: T cell receptor beta repertoires were profiled in healthy donors and ankylosing spondylitis patients so that disease-linked TCR variants could be found. In total, the full study cohort was made up of over a hundred healthy donors and approximately 24 ankylosing spondylitis patients. Samples of peripheral blood were taken, and for ankylosing spondylitis patients, synovial fluid was collected as well.

This clonotype was counted between two and nine times. Its antigen is not yet known. It has no much larger one-base neighbor in the sample; base qualities were not kept. Points the paper makes about the study in general: The disease-linked clones were reported to be significantly enriched in matched synovial fluid samples from ankylosing spondylitis patients. Some motif variants were previously reported in synovial fluid and blood of reactive arthritis patients, suggesting common disease-initiation mechanisms. Blood from ankylosing spondylitis patients appeared to be characterized by a TCR beta motif made up of under ten highly homologous amino acid variants. A CD8+ phenotype was shown by the disease-linked clones, which were found at relatively low frequencies in peripheral blood.

The reads were generated on an Illumina HiSeq 2500. TCR beta libraries were prepared by quantitative 5'-RACE with molecular barcodes. In the authors' own workflow: A new computational method, built on a probabilistic model of VDJ rearrangement, was used to identify disease-linked TCR variants. TCRdb reanalyzed the raw reads on its own, using fastp at Q25 for trimming and MiXCR for clone calling, and kept in-frame beta chains. One record per CDR3 amino acid sequence lists the most common genes and DNA. Here the V and J calls rest on TCRdb's processing, not on the authors' analysis. The sample contains some 700,000 distinct CDR3 sequences, over 15% of them found a single time. Around a fifth of the sample rests with the top ten. The CDR3 goes from the cysteine to the phenylalanine over 19 residues. Just the 57-base CDR3 DNA is kept, in frame starting at base 1. From V the trimming removes 0 bases and from J it removes 5 bases, while the gene matches leave 12 bases of the junction unaccounted for. Taken from the germline V gene (reference sequence), the CDR1 and CDR2 loops are LGHDT and YNNKEL.

The chain employs TRBV3-1 and TRBJ2-3, and TRBD2 aligns with 12 junction nucleotides. The receptor was derived from a male donor with ankylosing spondylitis. The sequenced material came from blood, either unsorted or a sorted T cell fraction (not recorded which). The DNA is TGTGCCAGCAGCCAAGATCCGCCGACTAGCGGGAGTCTGAAAGATACGCAGTATTTT. This translates into CASSQDPPTSGSLKDTQYF.